The present TCR beta chain was sequenced within a study of T cells in Graves' hyperthyroidism and ophthalmopathy. Study results and caveats: Using 13 V-J features, a model discriminated ophthalmopathy from stable hyperthyroidism.

Investigators excluded patients with uncontrolled infection, other autoimmune disease, pregnancy or lactation. On the basis of clinical symptoms, serum thyroxine and TRAb, thyroid ultrasound and orbital computed tomography, diagnoses were made. This clonotype has just a few counts. Its antigen is still unknown. Researchers took RNA transcripts and amplified the TCR beta CDR3 regions from them. First-round RT-PCR targeting the TCR CDR3 was performed with the HTBI primer set. Each CDR3 protein is one row after TCRdb ran MiXCR on the multiplex PCR reads. This table holds fewer than 400,000 distinct CDR3 sequences, around a quarter found once. CDR1 is DFQATT, CDR2 SNEGSKA, per germline (reference sequence). The length of the CDR3 is 14 residues. V lost 0 bases, J lost 3 bases, and 4 bases stayed unmatched.

J is TRBJ2-7 and V is TRBV20-1; 8 bases align to TRBD2. The material sequenced was blood. This clonotype was obtained from a man in his fifties or sixties with Graves' hyperthyroidism. DNA of the CDR3: TGCAGTGCTAGAGACAGCGGGAGTCTCTACGAGCAGTACTTC. Protein: CSARDSGSLYEQYF.